Given below is one TCR beta chain in context. The repertoire was sequenced with immunoSEQ multiplex PCR; TCRdb's copy has only in-frame clones and lacks some. The repertoire holds 140,000 to 150,000 clones, over 90% seen once, with approximately 4.9% in the top ten. The entry originates in a study of T cell responses to AZD1222 COVID-19 vaccine. This receptor was identified in an adult in good health. Sequencing used peripheral blood, obtained on day 0 of AZD1222 vaccination.

CDR3 loop: CASSPRPTEAFF. CDR3 nucleotides: TGTGCCAGCTCACCCCGACCCACTGAAGCTTTCTTT. The chain joins TRBV18 to TRBJ1-1; D not certain. The germline V and J ends were trimmed by 3 bases and 4 bases, with 6 bases remaining between them. There are 12 residues in the CDR3. The germline V gene has CDR1 KGHSH and CDR2 LQKENI.